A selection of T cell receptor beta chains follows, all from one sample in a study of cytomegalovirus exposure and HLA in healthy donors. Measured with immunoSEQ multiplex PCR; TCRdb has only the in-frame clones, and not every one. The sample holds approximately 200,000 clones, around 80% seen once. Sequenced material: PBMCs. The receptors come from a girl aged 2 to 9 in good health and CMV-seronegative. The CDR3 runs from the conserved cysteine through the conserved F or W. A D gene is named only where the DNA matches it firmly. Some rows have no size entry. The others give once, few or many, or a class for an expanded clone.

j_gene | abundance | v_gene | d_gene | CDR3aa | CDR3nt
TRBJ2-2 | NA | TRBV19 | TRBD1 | CASSIDDRGRTGELFF | TGTGCCAGTAGTATAGATGACAGGGGGAGAACCGGGGAGCTGTTTTTT
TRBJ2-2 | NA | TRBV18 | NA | CASSPADTGELFF | TGTGCCAGCTCACCCGCGGACACCGGGGAGCTGTTTTTT
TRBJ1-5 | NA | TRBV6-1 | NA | CASSDAERQPQHF | TGTGCCAGCAGTGATGCCGAGAGGCAGCCCCAGCATTTT
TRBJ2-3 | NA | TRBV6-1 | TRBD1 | CASTLGQGADTQYF | TGTGCCAGCACCCTTGGACAGGGGGCAGATACGCAGTATTTT
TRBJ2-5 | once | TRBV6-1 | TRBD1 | CASSQLGQSKTQYF | TGTGCCAGCAGTCAATTGGGACAGAGCAAGACCCAGTACTTC
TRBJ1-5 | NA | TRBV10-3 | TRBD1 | CAIKGQGGHQPQHF | TGTGCCATCAAAGGACAGGGCGGGCATCAGCCCCAGCATTTT
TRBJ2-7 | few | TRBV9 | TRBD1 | CASSVGDRGYEQYF | TGTGCCAGCAGCGTAGGGGACAGGGGGTACGAGCAGTACTTC
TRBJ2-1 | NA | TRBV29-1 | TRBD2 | CSVGLLAGVNEQFF | TGCAGCGTTGGTCTCCTAGCGGGAGTCAATGAGCAGTTCTTC
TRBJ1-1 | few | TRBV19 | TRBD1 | CASRTQGAGTEAFF | TGTGCCAGTAGGACACAGGGGGCGGGAACTGAAGCTTTCTTT
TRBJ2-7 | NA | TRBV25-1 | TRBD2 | CASSEKTSGTSYEQYF | TGTGCCAGCAGTGAGAAGACTAGCGGGACCTCCTACGAGCAGTACTTC
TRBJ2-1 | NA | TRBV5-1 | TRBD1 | CASRWTGGADEQFF | TGCGCCAGCCGTTGGACAGGGGGCGCGGATGAGCAGTTCTTC